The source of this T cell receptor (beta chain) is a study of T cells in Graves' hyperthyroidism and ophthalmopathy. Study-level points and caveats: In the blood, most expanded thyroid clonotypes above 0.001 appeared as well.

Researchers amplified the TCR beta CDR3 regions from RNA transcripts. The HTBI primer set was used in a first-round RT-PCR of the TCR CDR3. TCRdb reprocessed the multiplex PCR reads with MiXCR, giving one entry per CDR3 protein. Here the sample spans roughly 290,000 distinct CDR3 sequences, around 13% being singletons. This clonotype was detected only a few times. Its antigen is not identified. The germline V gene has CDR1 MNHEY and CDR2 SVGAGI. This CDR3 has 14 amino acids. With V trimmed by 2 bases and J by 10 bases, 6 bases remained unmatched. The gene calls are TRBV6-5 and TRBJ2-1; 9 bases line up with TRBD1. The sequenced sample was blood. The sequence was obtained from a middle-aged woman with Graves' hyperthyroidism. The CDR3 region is CASSYKDRGSEQFF. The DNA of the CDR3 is TGTGCCAGCAGTTACAAGGACAGGGGTTCCGAGCAGTTCTTC.